Below are 11 T cell receptor beta chains sequenced from a single sample in a study of T-cell reconstitution after alpha-beta-depleted transplantation in children. The library targeted TCRbeta and was prepared with unique molecular identifiers. TCRdb ran MiXCR on the PCR reads and lists one entry per CDR3 protein. The table includes some 840,000 distinct CDR3 sequences, roughly 15% detected once. The sample was PBMCs, mostly from graft donor cells, taken 360 days after TCRalphabeta/CD19-depleted stem cell transplant. The receptors shown here come from a male patient aged 10 to 17 who had a stem cell transplant for acute lymphoblastic leukemia, so the T cells may come from the graft donor.

In this sample, this clonotype turned up a few times. This chain links TRBV10-2 with TRBJ2-1, with 9 bases matching TRBD1. Germline V lookup: CDR1 WSHSY, CDR2 SAAADI. There are 13 residues in the CDR3. V dropped 9 bases and J dropped 3; count of bases not matched to a gene: 3. The CDR3: CARGTGFYNEQFF. The CDR3 DNA is TGCGCCAGGGGGACAGGGTTCTACAATGAGCAGTTCTTC.

This clonotype was seen only a few times. The chain employs TRBV9 and TRBJ2-5, with 7 bases aligning to TRBD2. This CDR3 is built from 15 residues. Per the germline V gene, CDR1 is SGDLS and CDR2 is YYNGEE. The V segment lost 2 bases and the J segment 5 bases; nucleotides outside the gene matches: 9. CDR3 coding DNA: TGTGCCAGCAGCGTTGGCGGGGGATTTGTGGAGACCCAGTACTTC. Protein product: CASSVGGGFVETQYF.

This clonotype was counted only a few times. The rearrangement joins TRBV5-1 to TRBJ2-3; 7 bases match TRBD2. This CDR3 region has 16 residues. Trimming cost V 0 bases and J 1 base; bases outside gene matches: 5. The germline V gene has CDR1 SGHRS and CDR2 YFSETQ. The CDR3 loop reads CASSLASGGGTDTQYF. CDR3 sequence (DNA): TGCGCCAGCAGCTTGGCATCGGGAGGCGGCACAGATACGCAGTATTTT. Full variable domain (remainder filled in from reference TRBV5-1 and TRBJ2-3): KAGVTQTPRYLIKTRGQQVTLSCSPISGHRSVSWYQQTPGQGLQFLFEYFSETQRNKGNFPGRFSGRQFSNSRSEMNVSTLELGDSALYLCASSLASGGGTDTQYFGPGTRLTVL.

The rearrangement links TRBV7-9 to TRBJ1-5; the D gene is possibly TRBD1 (5 bases). Germline CDR1 and CDR2: SEHNR and FQNEAQ (reference sequence). V dropped 2 bases and J dropped 5 bases, with 19 bases sitting between them. The CDR3 is made up of 17 amino acids. The CDR3 DNA reads as TGTGCCAGCAGCTTAAGCCTTGGCAGGGAAAGTGATCAGCCCCAGCATTTT. Translation gives CASSLSLGRESDQPQHF.

The chain links TRBV12-3 or TRBV12-4 to TRBJ2-3; 7 bases are shared with TRBD2. This CDR3 is built from 15 residues. The ends lost 8 bases at V and 2 bases at J; junction bases unmatched: 10. This CDR3 reads CASERSGGDTDTQYF. The CDR3 region has the DNA TGTGCCAGCGAGCGTTCGGGGGGAGACACAGATACGCAGTATTTT.

This clonotype was counted between two and nine times. One base away lies a much larger clone, so this may be a sequencing read error. The rearrangement uses TRBV6-2 or TRBV6-3 and TRBJ2-3; D not resolved. The CDR3 totals 12 residues. Germline CDR1 and CDR2: MNHEY and SVGEGT. Trimming removed 6 bases from V and 2 bases from J, with 6 bases in between. The chain's CDR3 is CASSTTTDTQYF. Written as DNA, the CDR3 is TGTGCCAGCAGCACCACCACAGATACGCAGTATTTT.

This chain uses TRBV3-1 with TRBJ2-1; 7 bases are a match to TRBD2. Germline V gene sequence: CDR1 LGHDT, CDR2 YNNKEL (reference sequence). The CDR3 length is 19 residues. The junction had 18 bases not matched to a gene; V was cut back by 7 bases and J by 0 bases. The CDR3 here is CASTLSGYDVWSSYNEQFF. Here the CDR3 DNA reads TGTGCCAGCACCCTTAGCGGGTACGATGTTTGGAGCTCCTACAATGAGCAGTTCTTC.

The rearrangement uses TRBV5-1 and TRBJ2-7; 8 nucleotides match TRBD1. There are 17 residues in the CDR3. Looked up from germline, CDR1 is SGHRS and CDR2 is YFSETQ. V lost 4 bases to trimming and J lost 0 bases; unmatched junction nucleotides: 12. Here the CDR3 reads CASSPTTTGADSYEQYF. The CDR3 DNA reads TGCGCCAGCAGCCCCACCACGACAGGGGCCGACTCCTACGAGCAGTACTTC.

In nucleotides, the CDR3 is TGTGCCAGCAGCGTAGCGAGTTGGGCGGGGGCAGATGGCTACACCTTC. Its protein product is CASSVASWAGADGYTF. The J gene is TRBJ1-2, the V gene TRBV9; D is perhaps TRBD1 (6 bases). CDR3 length: 16 amino acids. Germline lookup yields CDR1 SGDLS and CDR2 YYNGEE. V lost 0 bases and J 6 bases, leaving 18 bases between the germline ends.

This chain uses TRBV4-1 with TRBJ1-5; tentatively, D is TRBD1 (6 bases). V was trimmed by 1 base and J by 0 bases, leaving 10 bases between them. The CDR3 spans 16 residues. In germline, CDR1 is MGHRA, CDR2 YSYEKL. The DNA of the CDR3 is TGCGCCAGCAGCCAAGGGGGGCATTTTAGCAATCAGCCCCAGCATTTT. It translates to CASSQGGHFSNQPQHF.

The rearrangement links TRBV20-1 to TRBJ1-1; perhaps TRBD1 as D (6 bases). The germline CDR1 and CDR2 sequences are DFQATT and SNEGSKA (reference sequence). V shed 3 bases and J shed 0 bases, with 17 bases lying between them. The CDR3 is 16 amino acids. Written as DNA, the CDR3 is TGCAGTGCTAGTGGGTCCGAGGGGGAGCTGAACACTGAAGCTTTCTTT. Protein: CSASGSEGELNTEAFF.